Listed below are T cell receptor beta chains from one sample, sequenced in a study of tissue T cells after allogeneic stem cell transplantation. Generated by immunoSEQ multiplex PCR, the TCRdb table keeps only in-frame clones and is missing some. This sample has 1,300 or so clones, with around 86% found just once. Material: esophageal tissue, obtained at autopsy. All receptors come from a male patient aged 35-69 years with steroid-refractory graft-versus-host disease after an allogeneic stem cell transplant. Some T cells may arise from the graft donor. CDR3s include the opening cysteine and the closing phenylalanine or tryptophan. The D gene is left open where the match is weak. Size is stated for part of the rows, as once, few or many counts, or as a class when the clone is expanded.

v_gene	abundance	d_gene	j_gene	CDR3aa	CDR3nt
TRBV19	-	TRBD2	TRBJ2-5	CASSTGGNLGETQYF	TGTGCCAGTAGTACCGGGGGGAATCTAGGAGAGACCCAGTACTTC
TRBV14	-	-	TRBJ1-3	CASSPQDSGNTIYF	TGTGCCAGCAGCCCACAGGACTCTGGAAACACCATATATTTT
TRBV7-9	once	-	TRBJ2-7	CASSLDLGYEQYF	TGTGCCAGCAGCTTAGACTTGGGCTACGAGCAGTACTTC
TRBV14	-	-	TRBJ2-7	CASSQEMAGWSEQYF	TGTGCCAGCAGCCAAGAAATGGCAGGGTGGAGCGAGCAGTACTTC
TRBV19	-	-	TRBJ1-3	CASSLGGAGNTIYF	TGTGCCAGTAGTCTCGGAGGGGCCGGAAACACCATATATTTT
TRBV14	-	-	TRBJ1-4	CASSSDGRYIGKLFF	TGTGCCAGCAGCTCGGACGGACGATATATCGGAAAACTGTTTTTT
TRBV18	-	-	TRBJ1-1	CASSLDARGSTF	TGTGCCAGCTCACTCGACGCAAGGGGCAGCACCTTT
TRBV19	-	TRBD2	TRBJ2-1	CASSTLAGAHTYNEQFF	TGTGCCAGTAGTACCCTAGCGGGGGCCCACACCTACAATGAGCAGTTCTTC
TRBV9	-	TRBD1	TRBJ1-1	CASSPPWTGGRRTEAFF	TGTGCCAGCAGCCCCCCGTGGACAGGGGGTAGAAGAACTGAAGCTTTCTTT
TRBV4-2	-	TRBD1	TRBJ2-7	CASSPDRVEQYF	TGTGCCAGCAGCCCCGACAGGGTCGAGCAGTACTTC
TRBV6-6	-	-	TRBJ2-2	CASGQVYTGELFF	TGTGCCAGCGGGCAGGTATACACCGGGGAGCTGTTTTTT
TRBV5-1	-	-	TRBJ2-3	CASSGGTFTDTQYF	TGCGCCAGCAGCGGGGGAACGTTCACAGATACGCAGTATTTT
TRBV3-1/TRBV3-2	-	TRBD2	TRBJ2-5	CASSQEWASGGVFLETQYF	TGTGCCAGCAGCCAAGAATGGGCTAGCGGGGGGGTATTTTTAGAGACCCAGTACTTC
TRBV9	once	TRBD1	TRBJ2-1	CASSARPWTGLNNEQFF	TGTGCCAGCAGCGCTAGGCCGTGGACAGGGTTAAACAATGAGCAGTTCTTC
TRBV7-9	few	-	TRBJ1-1	CASSLDFLSGNTEAFF	TGTGCCAGCAGCTTAGACTTTCTGAGCGGTAACACTGAAGCTTTCTTT
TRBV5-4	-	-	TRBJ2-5	CASSTATGLQETQYF	TGTGCCAGCAGCACCGCCACAGGGCTTCAAGAGACCCAGTACTTC
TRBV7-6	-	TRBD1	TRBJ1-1	CASSRDRGNTEAFF	TGTGCCAGCAGCCGGGACAGGGGGAACACTGAAGCTTTCTTT
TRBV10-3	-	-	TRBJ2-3	CAISEGGVGTDTQYF	TGTGCCATCAGTGAAGGCGGGGTTGGTACAGATACGCAGTATTTT
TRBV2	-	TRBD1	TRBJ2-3	CASSTGAGTDTQYF	TGTGCCAGCAGTACAGGGGCGGGCACAGATACGCAGTATTTT
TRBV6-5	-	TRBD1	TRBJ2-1	CASYRDSWFF	TGTGCCAGCTACCGGGACAGTTGGTTCTTC
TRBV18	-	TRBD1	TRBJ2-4	CASSSLNTGTGDAKNIQYF	TGTGCCAGCTCATCCCTAAACACCGGGACAGGGGACGCCAAAAACATTCAGTACTTC
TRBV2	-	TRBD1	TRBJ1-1	CASSELTGQGANEAFF	TGTGCCAGCAGTGAACTAACGGGACAGGGGGCGAATGAAGCTTTCTTT
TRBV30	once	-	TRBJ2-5	CAWSKGTGLGQETQYF	TGTGCCTGGAGTAAGGGAACAGGGCTGGGACAAGAGACCCAGTACTTC
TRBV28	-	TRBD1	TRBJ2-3	CASSLPRTGSTDTQYF	TGTGCCAGCAGTTTACCCCGGACAGGCAGCACAGATACGCAGTATTTT
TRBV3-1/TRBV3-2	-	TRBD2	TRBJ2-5	CASSQDPAGGRGTQYF	TGTGCCAGCAGCCAAGATCCAGCGGGGGGGCGAGGGACCCAGTACTTC
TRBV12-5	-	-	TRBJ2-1	CASGGQYSYNEQFF	TGTGCTAGTGGCGGACAGTACTCCTACAATGAGCAGTTCTTC
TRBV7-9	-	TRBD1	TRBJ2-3	CASSPRGQGTDTQYF	TGTGCCAGCAGCCCAAGGGGACAGGGCACAGATACGCAGTATTTT
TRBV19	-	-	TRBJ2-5	CATNFGTPQETQYF	TGTGCCACCAATTTCGGGACACCCCAAGAGACCCAGTACTTC
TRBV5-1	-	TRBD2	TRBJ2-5	CASSPGGAGGGETQYF	TGCGCCAGCAGCCCCGGGGGGGCCGGCGGAGGGGAGACCCAGTACTTC
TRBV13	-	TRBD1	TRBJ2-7	CASGGGRGLSEQYF	TGTGCCAGCGGTGGAGGCAGGGGGCTCAGCGAGCAGTACTTC
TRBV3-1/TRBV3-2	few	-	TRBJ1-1	CASSQDQAMNTEAFF	TGTGCCAGCAGCCAAGACCAGGCCATGAACACTGAAGCTTTCTTT
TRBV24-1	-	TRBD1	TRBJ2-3	CATSDPRQGNIGGTDTQYF	TGTGCCACCAGTGACCCTCGACAGGGGAATATAGGCGGCACAGATACGCAGTATTTT
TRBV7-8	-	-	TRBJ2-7	CASSFGPTAYEQYF	TGTGCCAGCAGCTTCGGACCGACGGCGTACGAGCAGTACTTC
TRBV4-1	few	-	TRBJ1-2	CASSQEENRLDRRYTF	TGCGCCAGCAGCCAAGAAGAGAACAGGTTAGACAGGCGGTACACCTTC
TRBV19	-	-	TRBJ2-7	CASSIAQGPYEQYF	TGTGCCAGTAGTATCGCACAGGGACCCTACGAGCAGTACTTC
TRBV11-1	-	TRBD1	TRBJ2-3	CASSLGQGQGKDTQYF	TGTGCCAGCAGCTTAGGACAGGGCCAGGGTAAGGATACGCAGTATTTT
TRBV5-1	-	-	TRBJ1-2	CASSTTVNYGYTF	TGCGCCAGCAGCACGACGGTTAACTATGGCTACACCTTC
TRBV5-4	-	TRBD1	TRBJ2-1	CASSLPGTGGYNEQFF	TGTGCCAGCAGCCTTCCTGGGACAGGGGGCTACAATGAGCAGTTCTTC
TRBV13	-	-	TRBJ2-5	CASSFFEETQYF	TGTGCCAGCAGCTTCTTTGAGGAGACCCAGTACTTC
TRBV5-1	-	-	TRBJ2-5	CASSLSSLWETQYF	TGCGCCAGCAGCTTGTCTAGTTTGTGGGAGACCCAGTACTTC
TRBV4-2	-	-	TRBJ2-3	CASSQEGGTWGDTQYF	TGTGCCAGCAGCCAAGAAGGGGGGACCTGGGGAGATACGCAGTATTTT
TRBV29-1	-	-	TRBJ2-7	CSVEDRQGGEQYF	TGCAGCGTTGAAGATCGGCAGGGCGGAGAGCAGTACTTC
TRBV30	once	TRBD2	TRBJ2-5	CAWATSVQETQYF	TGTGCCTGGGCGACTAGCGTACAAGAGACCCAGTACTTC
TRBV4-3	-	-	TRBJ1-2	CASSQDQLGLLGYTF	TGCGCCAGCAGCCAAGATCAGCTGGGGCTGCTGGGCTACACCTTC
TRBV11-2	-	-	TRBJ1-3	CASSPLMGNTIYF	TGTGCCAGCAGCCCCCTGATGGGAAACACCATATATTTT
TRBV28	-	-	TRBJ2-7	CASTLGQRGEQYF	TGTGCCAGCACCCTGGGGCAGAGGGGAGAGCAGTACTTC
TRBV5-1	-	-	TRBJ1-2	CASSLAYAGNGYTF	TGCGCCAGCAGCTTGGCCTATGCGGGGAATGGCTACACCTTC
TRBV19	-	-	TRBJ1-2	CASSIDRGSGYTF	TGTGCCAGTAGTATAGATCGGGGGTCCGGCTACACCTTC
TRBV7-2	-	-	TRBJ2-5	CASSLRTEQETQYF	TGTGCCAGCAGCTTAAGGACGGAACAAGAGACCCAGTACTTC
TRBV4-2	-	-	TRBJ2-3	CASSLARDSSTDTQYF	TGTGCCAGCAGCCTCGCCAGGGACTCTAGCACAGATACGCAGTATTTT
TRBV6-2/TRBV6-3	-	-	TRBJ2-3	CASSYAAGADTDTQYF	TGTGCCAGCAGTTATGCGGCGGGGGCCGACACAGATACGCAGTATTTT
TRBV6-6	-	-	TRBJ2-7	CASSYSTATYEQYF	TGTGCCAGCAGTTACTCGACAGCCACATACGAGCAGTACTTC
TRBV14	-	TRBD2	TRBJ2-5	CASSQYGLAGTETQYF	TGTGCCAGCAGCCAATACGGACTAGCGGGGACAGAGACCCAGTACTTC